This T cell receptor (beta chain) came from a study of shared clonotypes between healthy human individuals. Whole-study context: Researchers assigned three CD4 naive, three CD4 memory, two CD8 naive and one CD8 memory plate to each donor.

Terminally differentiated effector memory CD45RA+ cells were excluded from the naive CD8 cells, which were CD45RO-negative and positively selected for CCR7. Caucasian adults living in Nashville, Tennessee, provided all samples. Running of the assay took place at deep level. The repertoire was sequenced with immunoSEQ multiplex PCR; TCRdb's copy has only in-frame clones and lacks some. The sample contains 600,000 or so clones, roughly 98% of which appear only once. The germline V gene encodes CDR1 WNHNN and CDR2 SYGVQD (reference sequence). V dropped 4 bases and J dropped 6; count of bases not matched to a gene: 2. This CDR3 is built from 14 residues.

This chain joins TRBV10-1 and TRBJ2-1; TRBD2 matches 11 bases. The TCR originated in a man between 25 and 39 years old in good health. Specimen: naive CD8+ T cells sorted from blood. The chain's CDR3 is CASSGTSGSNEQFF. The CDR3, as DNA: TGCGCCAGCAGTGGAACTAGCGGGAGCAATGAGCAGTTCTTC.